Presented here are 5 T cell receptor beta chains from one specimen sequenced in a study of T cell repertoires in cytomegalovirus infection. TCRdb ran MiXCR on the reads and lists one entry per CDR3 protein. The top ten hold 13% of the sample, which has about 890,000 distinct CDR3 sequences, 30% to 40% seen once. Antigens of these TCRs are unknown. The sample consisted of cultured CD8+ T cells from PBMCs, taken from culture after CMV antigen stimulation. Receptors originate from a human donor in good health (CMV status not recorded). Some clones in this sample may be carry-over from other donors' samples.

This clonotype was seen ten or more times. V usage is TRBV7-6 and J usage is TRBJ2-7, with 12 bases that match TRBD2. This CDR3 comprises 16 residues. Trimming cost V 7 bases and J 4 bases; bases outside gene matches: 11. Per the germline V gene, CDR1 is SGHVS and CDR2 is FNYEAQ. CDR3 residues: CASTRLSGTSGYEQYF. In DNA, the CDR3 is TGTGCCAGCACCCGATTATCCGGGACTAGCGGGTACGAGCAGTACTTC.

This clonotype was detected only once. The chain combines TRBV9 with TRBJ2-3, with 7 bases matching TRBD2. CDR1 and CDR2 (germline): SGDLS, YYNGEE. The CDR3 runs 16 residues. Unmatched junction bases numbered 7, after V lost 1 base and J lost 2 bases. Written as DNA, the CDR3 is TGTGCCAGCAGCGTAAAACACGGGAGGTACACAGATACGCAGTATTTT. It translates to CASSVKHGRYTDTQYF.

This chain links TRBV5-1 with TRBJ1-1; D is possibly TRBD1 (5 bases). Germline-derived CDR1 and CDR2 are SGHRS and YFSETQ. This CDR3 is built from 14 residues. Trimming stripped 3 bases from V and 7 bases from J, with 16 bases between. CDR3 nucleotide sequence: TGCGCCAGCAGCTCTCTGAGGGACTTGGATGAAGCTTTCTTT. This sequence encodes CASSSLRDLDEAFF.

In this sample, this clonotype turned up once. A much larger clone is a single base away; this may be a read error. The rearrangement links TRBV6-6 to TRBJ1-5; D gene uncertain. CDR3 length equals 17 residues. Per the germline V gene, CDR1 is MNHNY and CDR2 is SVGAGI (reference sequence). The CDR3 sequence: CVSSYLAEHNSNQPQHF. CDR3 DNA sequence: TGTGTCAGCAGTTACTTGGCCGAACATAATAGCAATCAGCCCCAGCATTTT.

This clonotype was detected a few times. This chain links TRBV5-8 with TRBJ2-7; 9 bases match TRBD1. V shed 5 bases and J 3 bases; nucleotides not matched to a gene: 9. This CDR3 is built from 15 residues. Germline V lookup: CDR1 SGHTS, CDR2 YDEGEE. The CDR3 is CASRPDRGGIYEQYV. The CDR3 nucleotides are TGTGCCAGCAGACCCGACAGGGGGGGGATCTACGAGCAGTACGTC.